These 10 T cell receptor beta chains came from one sample sequenced in a study of cytomegalovirus exposure and HLA in healthy donors (dated by TCRdb to 2016 to 2017). Libraries came from the immunoSEQ multiplex PCR assay. A mixture of 60 forward primers for TCR Vbeta segments and 13 reverse primers for TCR Jbeta segments was used in the multiplex PCR. TCRdb holds this immuneACCESS table with in-frame rearrangements only. Some clones are missing; in checked studies, unresolved V genes explain under half, and the rest has no known cause. The sample yields more than 140,000 clones; about 80% were counted once. The biggest ten clones account for approximately 5.7% of the sample. The sequencing input was PBMCs. These receptors originate from a young man in good health and CMV-seropositive.

The chain is built from TRBV6-5 and TRBJ2-6; D ambiguous. V was clipped by 8 bases and J by 1 base, with 12 bases between them. The CDR3 is 15 amino acids. Germline V gene lookup returns CDR1 MNHEY and CDR2 SVGAGI. The CDR3 region is CASRVLESGANVLTF. The CDR3 DNA sequence: TGTGCCAGCCGAGTTCTAGAATCTGGGGCCAACGTCCTGACTTTC.

V is TRBV9 and J is TRBJ1-4; D remains ambiguous. Germline V gene data show CDR1 as SGDLS and CDR2 as YYNGEE. The ends were cut back, 4 bases at V and 0 bases at J, with 10 bases in the middle. The length of the CDR3 is 15 residues. DNA of the CDR3: TGTGCCAGCAGCCCACAGCTTGCAACTAATGAAAAACTGTTTTTT. It codes for CASSPQLATNEKLFF.

V usage is TRBV6-5 and J usage is TRBJ1-4, with a tentative D call TRBD1 (5 bases). Germline CDR1 and CDR2: MNHEY and SVGAGI. The germline V and J ends were trimmed by 2 bases and 8 bases, with 12 bases remaining between them. The CDR3 covers 14 residues. CDR3 bases: TGTGCCAGCAGTTACCGGAGCGGGGGAGAAAAACTGTTTTTT. Residues: CASSYRSGGEKLFF.

The rearrangement joins TRBV18 to TRBJ2-5; the D gene is possibly TRBD1 (5 bases). The CDR3 has 13 amino acids. Trimming removed 1 base at V and 4 bases at J, with 7 bases between. CDR1 is KGHSH, CDR2 LQKENI, per germline. The DNA of the CDR3 is TGTGCCAGCTCACCACAGGGGCGAGAGACCCAGTACTTC. Translation gives CASSPQGRETQYF.

CDR3 region: CSVGDRAYGYTF. The CDR3 region has the DNA TGCAGCGTCGGGGACAGGGCCTATGGCTACACCTTC. The gene calls are TRBV29-1 and TRBJ1-2; 9 nucleotides line up with TRBD1. The CDR3 runs 12 residues. Germline trimming cut 6 bases from V and 4 bases from J; bases unmatched to any gene: 3. Germline V CDR1 and CDR2: SQVTM, ANQGSEA.

The V call is TRBV5-5, the J call TRBJ1-4; D possibly corresponds to TRBD1 (5 bases). Germline V gene sequence: CDR1 SGHKS, CDR2 YYEKEE (reference sequence). Deletions cut 0 bases from V and 4 bases from J, with 10 bases between. This CDR3 spans 15 amino acids. The CDR3 loop is CASSLALRGNEKLFF. Written as DNA, the CDR3 is TGTGCCAGCAGCTTGGCGTTAAGGGGTAATGAAAAACTGTTTTTT.

Turning to this clone: The sample has other DNA sequences that encode this CDR3 too. V and J are TRBV30 and TRBJ1-5; D perhaps matches TRBD1 (6 bases). V gave up 0 bases and J gave up 7 bases, with 10 bases separating them. Germline assignment: CDR1 GTSNPN and CDR2 SVGIG (reference sequence). There are 13 residues in the CDR3. CDR3 bases: TGTGCCTGGAGTGTACAGGGAGGGCAGCCCCAGCATTTT. The encoded protein is CAWSVQGGQPQHF.

This clone has a single count. V is TRBV11-2 and J is TRBJ2-5, with D tentatively TRBD1 (5 bases). Gene TRBJ2-7 matches the end of the DNA better, so the J call may be wrong. The CDR3 has 13 residues. The germline V gene has CDR1 SGHAT and CDR2 FQNNGV. The CDR3 DNA reads as TGTGCCAGCAGCTTAGGGCAGGGAATCGAGCAGTACTTC. Protein product: CASSLGQGIEQYF.

CDR3 amino acids: CATSRVGGDRDYGYTF. The CDR3 DNA reads TGTGCCACCAGCAGAGTGGGGGGGGACAGGGACTATGGCTACACCTTC. The gene calls are TRBV15 and TRBJ1-2, with 9 bases identical to TRBD1. After removal of 1 base from V and 3 bases from J, the junction contained 6 bases not matched to a gene. The germline V gene encodes CDR1 LNHNV and CDR2 YYDKDF (reference sequence). The CDR3 covers 16 residues.

This chain uses TRBV15 with TRBJ1-3; D uncertain. CDR3 size: 18 residues. CDR1 and CDR2 from the germline V gene are LNHNV and YYDKDF (reference sequence). Trimming stripped 0 bases from V and 2 bases from J, with 17 bases between. The DNA of the CDR3 is TGTGCCACCAGCAGAGATCCCTCCCTGGGAGCGACTGGAAACACCATATATTTT. As protein: CATSRDPSLGATGNTIYF.